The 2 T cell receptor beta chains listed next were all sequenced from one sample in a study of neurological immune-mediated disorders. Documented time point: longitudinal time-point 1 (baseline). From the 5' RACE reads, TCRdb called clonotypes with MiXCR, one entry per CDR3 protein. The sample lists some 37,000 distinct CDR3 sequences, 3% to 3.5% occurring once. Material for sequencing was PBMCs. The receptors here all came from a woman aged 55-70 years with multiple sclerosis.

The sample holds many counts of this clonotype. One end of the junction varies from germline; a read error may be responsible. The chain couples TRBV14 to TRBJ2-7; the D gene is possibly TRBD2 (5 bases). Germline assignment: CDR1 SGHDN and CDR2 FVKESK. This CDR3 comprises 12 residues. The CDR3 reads CASSPGSSEQYF. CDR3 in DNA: TGTGCCAGCAGCCCGGGGTCCTCCGAGCAGTACTTC.

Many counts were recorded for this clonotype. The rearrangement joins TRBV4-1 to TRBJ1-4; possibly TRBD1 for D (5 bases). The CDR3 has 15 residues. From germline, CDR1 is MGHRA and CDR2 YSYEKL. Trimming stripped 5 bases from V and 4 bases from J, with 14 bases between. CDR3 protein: CASSTQGTVNEKLFF. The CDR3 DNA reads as TGCGCCAGCAGCACCCAAGGGACGGTTAATGAAAAACTGTTTTTT.